Given below is one T cell receptor beta chain in context. These data originate in a study of blood T cell repertoires in COVID-19. Study in general: T cells, B-cell-depleted T cells, or PBMCs supplied cDNA or gDNA.

Per the study methods: Reference gene primer amplification gave estimated nucleated cell counts. Produced via immunoSEQ multiplex PCR; TCRdb's table is partial and in-frame only. That table furnishes V, J and clone size, whereas the DNA furnished D and trimming. This sample has about 120,000 clones, with 85% found just once. The V segment lost 3 bases and the J segment 3 bases; nucleotides outside the gene matches: 7. This CDR3 comprises 15 residues. The germline V gene encodes CDR1 SGHTA and CDR2 FQGTGA. The sequencing sample was made of peripheral blood. This clonotype was sampled from a man older than 75 with active or convalescent COVID-19. The chain uses TRBV7-3 and TRBJ1-2; 7 bases are shared with TRBD1. Written as DNA, the CDR3 is TGTGCCAGCAGCTTGCAACAGGGGCTTTACTATGGCTACACCTTC. The encoded protein is CASSLQQGLYYGYTF.